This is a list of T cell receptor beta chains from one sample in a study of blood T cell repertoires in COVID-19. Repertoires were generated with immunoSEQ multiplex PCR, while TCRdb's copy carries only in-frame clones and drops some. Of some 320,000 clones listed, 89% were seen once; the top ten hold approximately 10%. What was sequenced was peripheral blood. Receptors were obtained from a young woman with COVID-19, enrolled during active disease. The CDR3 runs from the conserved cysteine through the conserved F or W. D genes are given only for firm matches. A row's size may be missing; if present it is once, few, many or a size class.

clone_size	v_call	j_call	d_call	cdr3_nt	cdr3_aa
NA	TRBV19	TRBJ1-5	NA	TGTGCCAGTAGTAGGACAGTGGAGAGTCAGCCCCAGCATTTT	CASSRTVESQPQHF
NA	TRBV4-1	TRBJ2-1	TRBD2	TGCGCCAGCAGCCAGGTGGCTAGCGGGGCCAATGAGCAGTTCTTC	CASSQVASGANEQFF
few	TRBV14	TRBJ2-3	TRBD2	TGTGCCAGCAGCCGCCGGGACTACAACACAGATACGCAGTATTTT	CASSRRDYNTDTQYF
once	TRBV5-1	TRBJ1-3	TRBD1	TGCGCCAGCAGCATACACCGGGACAGGGAGTCGAGAGGAAACACCATATATTTT	CASSIHRDRESRGNTIYF
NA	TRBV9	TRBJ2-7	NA	TGTGCCAGCGGCATGGCGGCGGGTGGGTACGAGCAGTACTTC	CASGMAAGGYEQYF
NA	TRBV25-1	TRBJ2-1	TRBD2	TGTGCCAGCAGTGAGCGCGGGGGGGCCTACAATGAGCAGTTCTTC	CASSERGGAYNEQFF
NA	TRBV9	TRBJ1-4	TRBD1	TGTGCCAGCAGCGTAGGGGGGACAGCCTATAATGAAAAACTGTTTTTT	CASSVGGTAYNEKLFF
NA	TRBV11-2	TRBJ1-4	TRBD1	TGTGCCAGCAGCTTAGGACGACAGGGTGAAAAACTGTTTTTT	CASSLGRQGEKLFF
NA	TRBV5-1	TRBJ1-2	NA	TGCGCCAGCAGCTTGAGGACAGAGATCTATGGCTACACCTTC	CASSLRTEIYGYTF
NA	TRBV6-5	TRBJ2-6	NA	TGTGCCAGCAGTTACGCGGGGACTGGGGCCAACGTCCTGACTTTC	CASSYAGTGANVLTF
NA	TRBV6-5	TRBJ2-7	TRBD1	TGTGCCAGCAAGGACAGGAGCTCCTACGAGCAGTACTTC	CASKDRSSYEQYF
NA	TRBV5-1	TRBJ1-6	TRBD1	TGCGCCAGCAGCTCACTCTCCGGGACAGGGAATTCACCCCTCCACTTT	CASSSLSGTGNSPLHF
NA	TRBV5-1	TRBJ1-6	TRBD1	TGCGCCAGCAGCCCACTGGACAGGGGGTCACCCCTCCACTTT	CASSPLDRGSPLHF
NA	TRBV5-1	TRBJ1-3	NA	TGCGCCAGCAGCGTAGGACAGCTTGGAAACACCATATATTTT	CASSVGQLGNTIYF
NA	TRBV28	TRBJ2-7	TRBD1	TGTGCCAGCAGTCTGCCGGGACAGGGGTTCTACGAGCAGTACTTC	CASSLPGQGFYEQYF
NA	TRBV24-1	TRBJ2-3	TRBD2	TGTGCCACCAGTGATTTAGCGGGGCTTGGAGATACGCAGTATTTT	CATSDLAGLGDTQYF
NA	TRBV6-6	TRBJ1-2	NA	TGTGCCAGCAGTTACTCAGCCCCACCTGGCTACACCTTC	CASSYSAPPGYTF
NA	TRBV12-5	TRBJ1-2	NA	TGTGCTAGTTCACCTAATTATGGCTACACCTTC	CASSPNYGYTF
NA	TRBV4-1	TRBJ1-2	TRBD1	TGCGCCAGCAGCCAAAAAGACAGGGGGCAGTATGGCTACACCTTC	CASSQKDRGQYGYTF
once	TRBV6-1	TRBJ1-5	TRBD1	TGTGCCAGCAGCCCGGGACAGGGGGAGCAGCCCCAGCATTTT	CASSPGQGEQPQHF
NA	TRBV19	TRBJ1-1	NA	TGTGCCAGTAGTAGCCAGGGTACAGAAGCTTTCTTT	CASSSQGTEAFF
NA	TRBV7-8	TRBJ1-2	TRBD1	TGTGCCAGCAGCTTGTCATTGGTGTTGACAGGGGGTTTGGGCTACACCTTC	CASSLSLVLTGGLGYTF
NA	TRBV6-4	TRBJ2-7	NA	TGTGCCAGCCACCTCCACAGGGTCTACGAGCAGTACTTC	CASHLHRVYEQYF
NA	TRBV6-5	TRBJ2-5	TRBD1	TGTGCCAGCAGTCCTCAGGGGGTCCATCAAGAGACCCAGTACTTC	CASSPQGVHQETQYF
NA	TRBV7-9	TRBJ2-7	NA	TGTGCCAGCAGCTTAGCACTAGTCTACGAGCAGTACTTC	CASSLALVYEQYF
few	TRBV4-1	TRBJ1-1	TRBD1	TGCGCCAGCAGCCTTCCGGGACAGGGGGGCACTGAAGCTTTCTTT	CASSLPGQGGTEAFF
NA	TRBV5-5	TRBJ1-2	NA	TGTGCCAGCAGCTTGGTTGCGCCATTAGAGGGGACTGGGGGCTACACCTTC	CASSLVAPLEGTGGYTF
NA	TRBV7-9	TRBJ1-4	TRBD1	TGTGCCAGCAGCCAGGGACAGGGAGTTGAAAAACTGTTTTTT	CASSQGQGVEKLFF
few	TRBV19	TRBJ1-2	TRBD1	TGTGCCAGTAGTATAATCTGGACAGGGGAGGATGGCTACACCTTC	CASSIIWTGEDGYTF
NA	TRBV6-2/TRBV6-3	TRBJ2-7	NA	TGTGCCAGCAGTTCTGGCGGGGAGTACTACGAGCAGTACTTC	CASSSGGEYYEQYF
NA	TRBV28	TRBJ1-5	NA	TGTGCCAGCACCCAGGGTTGGGGCAATCAGCCCCAGCATTTT	CASTQGWGNQPQHF
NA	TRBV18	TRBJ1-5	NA	TGTGCCAGCTCACCGACAGCTTCCCGAGATCAGCCCCAGCATTTT	CASSPTASRDQPQHF
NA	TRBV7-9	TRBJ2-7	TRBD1	TGTGCCAGCGGGGGTGCGACAGGGTTAATGATTGCTCCCTACGAGCAGTACTTC	CASGGATGLMIAPYEQYF
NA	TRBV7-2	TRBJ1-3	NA	TGTGCCAGCAGCCCCGGGGGTAGGGCGGGAAACACCATATATTTT	CASSPGGRAGNTIYF
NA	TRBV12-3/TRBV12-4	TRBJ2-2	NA	TGTGCCAGCAGGTTATCAACCGGGGAGCTGTTTTTT	CASRLSTGELFF
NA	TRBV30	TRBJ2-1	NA	TGTGCCTGGAGTGTACAAGTGAACAATGAGCAGTTCTTC	CAWSVQVNNEQFF
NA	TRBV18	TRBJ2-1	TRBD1	TGTGCCAGCTCACCTTCGACAGGGGCGTACAATGAGCAGTTCTTC	CASSPSTGAYNEQFF
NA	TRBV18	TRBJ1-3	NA	TGTGCCAGCTCACCACTGAGGGGGAGCTCTGGAAACACCATATATTTT	CASSPLRGSSGNTIYF
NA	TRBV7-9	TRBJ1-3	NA	TGTGCCAGCAGCTTTTTTACTGGAAACACCATATATTTT	CASSFFTGNTIYF
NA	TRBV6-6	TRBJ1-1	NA	TGTGCCAGCAGTTACTTCCCCGAAACGGGGAACACTGAAGCTTTCTTT	CASSYFPETGNTEAFF
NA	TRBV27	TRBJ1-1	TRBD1	TGTGCCAGCAGTGGCTGGGGACAGGGGAACACTGAAGCTTTCTTT	CASSGWGQGNTEAFF
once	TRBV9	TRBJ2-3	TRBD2	TGTGCCAGCAGCGTAGCGGTAGCGGGGGGAACAGATACGCAGTATTTT	CASSVAVAGGTDTQYF
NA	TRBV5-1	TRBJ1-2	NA	TGCGCCAGCAGCTTGTGGGGGCGCGAGTATGGCTACACCTTC	CASSLWGREYGYTF
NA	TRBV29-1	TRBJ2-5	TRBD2	TGCAGCGTGGGGGGGGTATTGGCTGAGACCCAGTACTTC	CSVGGVLAETQYF
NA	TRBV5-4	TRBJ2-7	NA	TGTGCCAGCAGCTCCACCCTAACCACGGCGGTCTTC	CASSSTLTTAVF
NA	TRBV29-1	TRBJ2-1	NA	TGCAGCGTTGTGGGCATTGGCTCCTACAATGAGCAGTTCTTC	CSVVGIGSYNEQFF
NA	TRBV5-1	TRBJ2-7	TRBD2	TGCGCCAGCAGCCCCCCCCCGGGGGGGTTGTACGAGCAGTACTTC	CASSPPPGGLYEQYF
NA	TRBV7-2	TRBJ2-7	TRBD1	TGTGCCAGCGCGAGGGGACAGGACATCTACGAGCAGTACTTC	CASARGQDIYEQYF
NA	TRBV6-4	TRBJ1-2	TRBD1	TGTGCCAGCAGTGACGGACAGGGCTACTATGGCTACACCTTC	CASSDGQGYYGYTF
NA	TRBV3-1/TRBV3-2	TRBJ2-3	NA	TGTGCCAGCAGCCAATCCTTTGCAGATACGCAGTATTTT	CASSQSFADTQYF
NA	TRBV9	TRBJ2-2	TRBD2	TGTGCCAGCAGCGTAGAGCTAGCGGGTCACGGGGAGCTGTTTTTT	CASSVELAGHGELFF
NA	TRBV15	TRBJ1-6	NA	TGTGCCACCAGCGTAATCGTAAATTCACCCCTCCACTTT	CATSVIVNSPLHF
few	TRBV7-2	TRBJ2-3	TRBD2	TGTGCCAGCAGCTTAAGGGCGAGCGGGGGGGTGGTGGATACGCAGTATTTT	CASSLRASGGVVDTQYF
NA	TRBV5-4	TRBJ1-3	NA	TGTGCCAGCAGCTTAGGCGGGTCTGGAAACACCATATATTTT	CASSLGGSGNTIYF
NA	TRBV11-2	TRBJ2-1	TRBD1	TGTGCCAGCAGCTCCCCCCGAGGGGGCGCATTCAATGAGCAGTTCTTC	CASSSPRGGAFNEQFF